This T cell receptor (beta chain) was profiled in a study of blood T cells in healthy people across ages. Study-level results: Compared with aged donors, long-lived donors showed fewer expanded clones, suggesting selection. A strong correlation was found between TCR beta diversity and the percentage of naive T cells. For the donors, CMV status was unknown and possibly confounded expanded clonotype changes.

Note on this clonotype: Antigen unknown.

Germline CDR1 reads SGHTA; CDR2 reads FQGTGA. The CDR3 covers 18 residues. V lost 0 bases to trimming and J lost 5 bases, with 21 bases between them. With a J-beta primer mix and a sample-barcoded 5' primer, a second PCR ran about 7 to 12 cycles. A 12-random-nucleotide template-switch adaptor tagged each cDNA molecule. TCRdb redid the calling of the 5' RACE reads with MiXCR, one entry per CDR3 protein. Here the sample spans 1,500,000 or so distinct CDR3 sequences, approximately 42% being singletons. The material sequenced was blood. The origin of this receptor is a woman under 30 in good health. The genes are TRBV7-3 and TRBJ2-3; weak D call: TRBD2 (6 bases). CDR3 residues: CASSLTRGRRERVDTQYF. In DNA form, the CDR3 reads TGTGCCAGCAGCTTAACTAGAGGGCGGCGGGAAAGAGTAGATACGCAGTATTTT.